This section outlines one T cell receptor (beta chain) sequence together with its context. Its cognate antigen is unknown. Germline loops: CDR1 SGHNT, CDR2 YYREEE (reference sequence). This CDR3 region has 17 residues. V trimming: 4 bases; J trimming: 0 bases; junction bases outside the gene matches: 8. The data belong to a study of T cell responses to AZD1222 COVID-19 vaccine. Study-level results: Baseline serology detected seropositivity in only 5 or 6 AZD1222 recipients. Donors in the cohort were predominantly white British and more often female, and clonal diversity was possibly underestimated.

Some clones are missing from TCRdb's copy, which holds only in-frame ones; the method was immunoSEQ multiplex PCR. The data contain roughly 140,000 clones, 85% to 90% of them singletons. Here the sequenced sample was peripheral blood, taken 28 days after the second AZD1222 dose. This chain connects TRBV5-4 to TRBJ1-2; 11 bases map to TRBD1. The receptor's source is an adult who received the AZD1222 COVID-19 vaccine. This CDR3 is CASSQPGQGESNYGYTF. The CDR3 nucleotides are TGTGCCAGCAGCCAACCGGGACAGGGGGAATCTAACTATGGCTACACCTTC.